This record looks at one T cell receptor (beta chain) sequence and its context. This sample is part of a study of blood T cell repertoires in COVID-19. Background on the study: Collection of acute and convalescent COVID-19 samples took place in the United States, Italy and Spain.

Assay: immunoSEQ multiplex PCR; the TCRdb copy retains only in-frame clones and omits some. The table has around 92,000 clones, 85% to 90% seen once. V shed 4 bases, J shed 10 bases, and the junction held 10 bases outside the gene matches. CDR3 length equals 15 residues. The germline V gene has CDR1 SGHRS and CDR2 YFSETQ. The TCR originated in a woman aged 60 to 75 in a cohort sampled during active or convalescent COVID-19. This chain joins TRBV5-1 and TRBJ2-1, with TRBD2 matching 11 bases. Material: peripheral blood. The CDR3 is CASSVAGGPRPEQFF. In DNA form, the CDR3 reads TGCGCCAGCAGCGTAGCGGGGGGGCCGCGCCCCGAGCAGTTCTTC.